The 29 T cell receptor beta chains below come from one sample, sequenced in a study of T cell responses to AZD1222 COVID-19 vaccine. Assay: immunoSEQ multiplex PCR; the TCRdb copy retains only in-frame clones and omits some. Among over 75,000 clones listed, approximately 88% were seen once. The starting material was peripheral blood, obtained 28 days after the second AZD1222 dose. These receptors were collected from an adult who received the AZD1222 COVID-19 vaccine.

This clone was seen only once. The chain recombines TRBV24-1 with TRBJ2-7; 12 nucleotides agree with TRBD1. After removal of 9 bases from V and 0 bases from J, the junction contained 5 bases not matched to a gene. This CDR3 has 15 amino acids. The germline CDR1 and CDR2 sequences are KGHDR and SFDVKD. In DNA form, the CDR3 reads TGTGCCACCGCGGGACAGGGGGCGAGCTCCTACGAGCAGTACTTC. It codes for CATAGQGASSYEQYF.

The rearrangement uses TRBV18 and TRBJ1-2; TRBD1 aligns across 9 bases. Unmatched junction bases numbered 8, after V lost 3 bases and J lost 0 bases. The CDR3 spans 17 residues. Germline CDR1 and CDR2: KGHSH and LQKENI. The CDR3 reads CASSPPGQGTANYGYTF. The CDR3, as DNA: TGTGCCAGCTCACCTCCGGGACAGGGCACAGCTAACTATGGCTACACCTTC.

This chain uses TRBV28 with TRBJ2-7; no clear D gene. V lost 6 bases to trimming and J lost 9 bases, with 15 bases between them. Germline V gives CDR1 MDHEN, CDR2 SYDVKM. CDR3 size: 12 residues. The CDR3 loop is CASRIRSQVQYF. In DNA form, the CDR3 reads TGTGCCAGCAGGATTCGGAGCCAAGTGCAGTACTTC.

The chain employs TRBV15 and TRBJ1-4, with 7 bases identical to TRBD1. Germline CDR1 reads LNHNV; CDR2 reads YYDKDF (reference sequence). This CDR3 comprises 15 residues. J gave up 0 bases and V 3 bases, and 1 base lay outside the gene matches. CDR3 region: CATSRQGATNEKLFF. CDR3 in DNA: TGTGCCACCAGCAGGCAGGGGGCAACTAATGAAAAACTGTTTTTT.

The chain combines TRBV4-3 with TRBJ2-7; no reliable D call. This CDR3 is built from 14 residues. Germline loops: CDR1 LGHNA, CDR2 YSLEER. Trimming shortened V by 3 bases and J by 1 base, and 10 bases separated the two germline ends. This CDR3 is CASSQQWPSYEQYF. The CDR3 bases are TGCGCCAGCAGCCAGCAATGGCCGTCCTACGAGCAGTACTTC.

This chain connects TRBV27 to TRBJ2-2, with D tentatively TRBD1 (5 bases). The CDR3 extends over 15 amino acids. Trimming shortened V by 2 bases and J by 0 bases, and 7 bases separated the two germline ends. Looked up from germline, CDR1 is MNHEY and CDR2 is SMNVEV (reference sequence). The CDR3 DNA sequence: TGTGCCAGCAGTTTACAGGGCGCGAACACCGGGGAGCTGTTTTTT. Translating it yields CASSLQGANTGELFF.

This clone came up a few times. The chain is built from TRBV28 and TRBJ1-1; 7 bases match TRBD1. This CDR3 spans 14 amino acids. V dropped 2 bases and J dropped 0; count of bases not matched to a gene: 0. Germline V gene data show CDR1 as MDHEN and CDR2 as SYDVKM. The CDR3 DNA follows: TGTGCCAGCAGTTTACAGGGGGTGAACACTGAAGCTTTCTTT. Translated, it gives CASSLQGVNTEAFF.

The chain uses TRBV5-1 and TRBJ2-3; 14 bases align to TRBD2. The CDR3 covers 18 residues. Germline V lookup: CDR1 SGHRS, CDR2 YFSETQ. Trimming took 0 bases from V and 4 from J; bases not matched to a gene: 7. The chain's CDR3 is CASSLVGTSGGAADTQYF. The CDR3 bases are TGCGCCAGCAGCTTGGTCGGGACTAGCGGGGGAGCCGCAGATACGCAGTATTTT.

The CDR3 reads CASSYGPGSNSPLHF. CDR3 nucleotide sequence: TGTGCCAGCAGTTACGGGCCAGGGTCTAATTCACCCCTCCACTTT. The chain recombines TRBV6-5 with TRBJ1-6, with D possibly matching TRBD1 (5 bases). Germline V CDR1 and CDR2: MNHEY, SVGAGI. The CDR3 covers 15 residues. The V and J ends lost 2 bases and 6 bases respectively, with 11 bases between them.

This clone was detected only a few times. This chain joins TRBV29-1 and TRBJ2-2; the D is unclear. V lost 0 bases, J lost 6 bases, and 11 bases lay in between. The CDR3 consists of 14 residues. CDR1 and CDR2 (germline): SQVTM, ANQGSEA. The CDR3 bases are TGCAGCGTTGAAGAGGGAATTAGGGCCGGGGAGCTGTTTTTT. Residues: CSVEEGIRAGELFF.

This chain links TRBV18 with TRBJ2-3, with D maybe TRBD1 (5 bases). V was trimmed by 3 bases and J by 6 bases, leaving 13 bases between them. The V gene's germline CDR1 is KGHSH and CDR2 LQKENI. The CDR3 is made up of 14 amino acids. CDR3 in DNA: TGTGCCAGCTCACCCAATCAGGGCCGGGATACGCAGTATTTT. Amino acids: CASSPNQGRDTQYF.

This clone was found once. The chain recombines TRBV10-3 with TRBJ1-5; possibly TRBD1 for D (5 bases). V was shortened by 6 bases and J by 5 bases, with 8 bases between the two germline ends. Germline CDR1 and CDR2: ENHRY and SYGVKD. The CDR3 length is 12 residues. As DNA, the CDR3 is TGTGCCATCAGGGGGACGGATCAGCCCCAGCATTTT. Its protein is CAIRGTDQPQHF.

V and J are TRBV19 and TRBJ2-1, with TRBD2 matching 11 bases. V dropped 5 bases and J dropped 2; count of bases not matched to a gene: 5. This CDR3 spans 16 amino acids. Germline CDR1 is LNHDA and CDR2 is SQIVND (reference sequence). The CDR3 coding sequence is TGTGCCAGTAGTCTCCTAGCGGGGGGAACCTACAATGAGCAGTTCTTC. As protein: CASSLLAGGTYNEQFF. Supplemented by reference TRBV19 and TRBJ2-1, the full variable domain reads DGGITQSPKYLFRKEGQNVTLSCEQNLNHDAMYWYRQDPGQGLRLIYYSQIVNDFQKGDIAEGYSVSREKKESFPLTVTSAQKNPTAFYLCASSLLAGGTYNEQFFGPGTRLTVL.

The chain has TRBV6-1 and TRBJ1-1; D remains unclear. V was pared by 3 bases and J by 11 bases, with 10 bases between. CDR3 length: 11 residues. From germline, CDR1 is MNHNS and CDR2 SASEGT. CDR3 protein: CASSDLKGAFF. The CDR3 DNA reads as TGTGCCAGCAGTGACCTCAAAGGGGCTTTCTTT.

The V call is TRBV19, the J call TRBJ1-2; TRBD1 aligns across 8 bases. Germline assignment: CDR1 LNHDA and CDR2 SQIVND (reference sequence). J lost 0 bases, V lost 5 bases, and 11 bases had no gene match. CDR3 length: 17 amino acids. The CDR3 loop is CASSPVGQATSNYGYTF. The CDR3 coding sequence is TGTGCCAGTAGTCCTGTGGGACAGGCGACTTCTAACTATGGCTACACCTTC.

The V call is TRBV6-5, the J call TRBJ2-3; D may be TRBD1 (6 bases). Trimming left V 2 bases short and J 4 bases short, with 10 bases between. Germline CDR1 reads MNHEY; CDR2 reads SVGAGI. This CDR3 is 14 amino acids long. CDR3 DNA: TGTGCCAGCAGTTACGGGGGCCGCTCAGATACGCAGTATTTT. It translates to CASSYGGRSDTQYF.

V usage is TRBV5-1 and J usage is TRBJ1-2; tentative D call: TRBD1 (6 bases). Germline CDR1 SGHRS, CDR2 YFSETQ. The CDR3 has 14 residues. V lost 1 base, J lost 8 bases, and 15 bases lay in between. The CDR3 protein is CASSLYGGLEGYTF. The CDR3 DNA reads TGCGCCAGCAGCTTGTATGGGGGGCTAGAAGGCTACACCTTC.

The chain has TRBV11-2 and TRBJ1-5; TRBD1 matches at 8 bases. Trimming removed 6 bases from V and 5 bases from J; junction bases left unmatched: 3. Germline loops: CDR1 SGHAT, CDR2 FQNNGV. The CDR3 has 13 residues. CDR3 region: CASRLTGDQPQHF. The CDR3 region has the DNA TGTGCCAGCAGATTGACAGGGGATCAGCCCCAGCATTTT.

The chain combines TRBV11-3 with TRBJ1-1, with no clear D. Looked up from germline, CDR1 is SGHNT and CDR2 is YENEEA. Deletions cut 3 bases from V and 5 bases from J, with 10 bases between. This CDR3 is built from 13 residues. The CDR3 nucleotides read TGTGCCAGCAGCTTTGGCCCCGCGACTGAAGCTTTCTTT. Translated: CASSFGPATEAFF.

V and J are TRBV29-1 and TRBJ1-2; D call uncertain. The CDR3 has 12 amino acids. Trimming removed 1 base at V and 4 bases at J, with 7 bases between. The V gene's germline CDR1 is SQVTM and CDR2 ANQGSEA. The CDR3 region has the DNA TGCAGCGTTGAAGGGACCACCTATGGCTACACCTTC. This translates into CSVEGTTYGYTF.

The CDR3 loop reads CSAGAGQLYTF. In nucleotides, the CDR3 is TGCAGTGCTGGGGCGGGACAGCTCTACACCTTC. This rearrangement joins TRBV20-1 to TRBJ1-2; 7 positions match TRBD1. Germline assignment: CDR1 DFQATT and CDR2 SNEGSKA (reference sequence). Trimming removed 5 bases from V and 10 bases from J; junction bases left unmatched: 7. The CDR3 runs 11 residues.

The chain joins TRBV5-1 to TRBJ1-2, with D unclear. Deletions cut 2 bases from V and 8 bases from J, with 19 bases between. The CDR3 sequence is 15 residues long. Germline values: CDR1 SGHRS, CDR2 YFSETQ. CDR3 amino acids: CASSLYQPEMGGYTF. CDR3 sequence (DNA): TGCGCCAGCAGCTTATACCAACCTGAAATGGGAGGCTACACCTTC.

This rearrangement joins TRBV2 to TRBJ2-2, with 9 bases lining up with TRBD2. Germline V gene sequence: CDR1 SNHLY, CDR2 FYNNEI. J gave up 5 bases and V 0 bases, and 4 bases lay outside the gene matches. This CDR3 has 16 amino acids. The CDR3 sequence: CASSEASGGWTGELFF. CDR3 coding DNA: TGTGCCAGCAGTGAAGCTAGCGGGGGTTGGACCGGGGAGCTGTTTTTT.

This clone showed up just once. This chain uses TRBV6-5 with TRBJ2-1, with 11 bases lining up with TRBD1. Germline V gene sequence: CDR1 MNHEY, CDR2 SVGAGI. V gave up 2 bases and J gave up 8 bases; unmatched junction bases: 5. CDR3 length: 15 amino acids. CDR3 protein: CASSYMGQGVDEQFF. In nucleotides, the CDR3 is TGTGCCAGCAGTTACATGGGACAGGGGGTCGATGAGCAGTTCTTC.

This clone has only one observation. The CDR3 loop is CASSDRQGSETQYF. CDR3 DNA: TGTGCCAGCAGTGACAGACAGGGCTCCGAGACCCAGTACTTC. This chain links TRBV2 with TRBJ2-5; 7 positions agree with TRBD1. The CDR3 contains 14 residues. The V segment lost 3 bases and the J segment 5 bases; nucleotides outside the gene matches: 6. Germline loops: CDR1 SNHLY, CDR2 FYNNEI.

About this clone itself: This specimen includes other DNA sequences encoding the same CDR3. V and J are TRBV4-3 and TRBJ1-2, with unresolved D. The CDR3 runs 15 residues. Germline V CDR1 and CDR2: LGHNA, YSLEER. Trimming removed 1 base at V and 5 bases at J, with 14 bases between. CDR3 in DNA: TGCGCCAGCAGCCAAGCCCTTGGGTTTGCGTATGGCTACACCTTC. The encoded protein is CASSQALGFAYGYTF.

This clone was counted a single time. V gene TRBV5-8 combines with J gene TRBJ1-5; perhaps TRBD1 as D (5 bases). Trimming removed 2 bases from V and 4 bases from J, with 13 bases in between. CDR1 SGHTS and CDR2 YDEGEE come from the germline V gene. CDR3 length equals 15 residues. CDR3 sequence: CASSFGTALNQPQHF. The CDR3 DNA follows: TGTGCCAGCAGCTTTGGGACGGCACTTAATCAGCCCCAGCATTTT.

This chain links TRBV11-3 with TRBJ2-3; 9 positions agree with TRBD2. CDR3 size: 13 residues. Germline CDR1 and CDR2: SGHNT and YENEEA. J was trimmed by 5 bases and V by 8 bases; bases with no gene match: 5. The CDR3 nucleotides are TGTGCCAGCCGCGGGGGGGCAGGAGATACGCAGTATTTT. Its protein product is CASRGGAGDTQYF. The whole variable domain, filled in from reference TRBV11-3 and TRBJ2-3, reads EAGVVQSPRYKIIEKKQPVAFWCNPISGHNTLYWYLQNLGQGPELLIRYENEEAVDDSQLPKDRFSAERLKGVDSTLKIQPAELGDSAVYLCASRGGAGDTQYFGPGTRLTVL.

This clone was detected a few times. This chain links TRBV5-1 with TRBJ2-7; no firm D call. The V gene lost 5 bases and the J gene lost 6 bases, with 18 bases spanning the gap. There are 14 residues in the CDR3. Germline-derived CDR1 and CDR2 are SGHRS and YFSETQ. The CDR3 sequence is CASSPGNSRAEQYF. The CDR3 nucleotides are TGCGCCAGCAGTCCGGGTAACAGCCGTGCCGAGCAGTACTTC.